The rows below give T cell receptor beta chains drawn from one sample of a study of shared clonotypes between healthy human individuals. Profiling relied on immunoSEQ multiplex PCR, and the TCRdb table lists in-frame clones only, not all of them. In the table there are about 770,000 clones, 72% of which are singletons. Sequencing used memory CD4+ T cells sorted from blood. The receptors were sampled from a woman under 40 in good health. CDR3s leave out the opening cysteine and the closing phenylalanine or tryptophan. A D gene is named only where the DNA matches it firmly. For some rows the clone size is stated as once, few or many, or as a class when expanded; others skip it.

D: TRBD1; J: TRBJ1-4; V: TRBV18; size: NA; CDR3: ASSSSGQGGHQLF
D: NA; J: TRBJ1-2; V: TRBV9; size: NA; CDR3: ASSVVGLFTGYT
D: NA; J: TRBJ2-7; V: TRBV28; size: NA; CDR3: ASSLWSRRASSYEQY
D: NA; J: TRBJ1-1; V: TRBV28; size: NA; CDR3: ASSLSSGGQAEAF
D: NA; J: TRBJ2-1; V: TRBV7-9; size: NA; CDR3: ASSRQVGSYNEQF
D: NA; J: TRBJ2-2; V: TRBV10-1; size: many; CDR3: ASRDEGAGELF
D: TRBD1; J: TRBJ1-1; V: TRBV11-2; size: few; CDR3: ASSWGQLFEAF
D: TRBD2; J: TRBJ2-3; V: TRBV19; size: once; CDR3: ASSFLREADTQY
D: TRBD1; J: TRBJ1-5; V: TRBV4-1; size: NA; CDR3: ASSRTGNTNQPQH
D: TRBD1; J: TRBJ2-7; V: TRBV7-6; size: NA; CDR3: AGAPGQEEVYEQY
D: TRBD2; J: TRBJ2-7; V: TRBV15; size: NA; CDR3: ATSRETSGTHEQY
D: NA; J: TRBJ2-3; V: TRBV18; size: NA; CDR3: ASSLGRPGTQY
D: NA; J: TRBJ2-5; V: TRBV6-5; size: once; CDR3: ASSYSRTIGY
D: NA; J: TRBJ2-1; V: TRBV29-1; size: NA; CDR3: SAQDYNEQF
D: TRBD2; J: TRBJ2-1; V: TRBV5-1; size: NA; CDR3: ASSGPQGTSVRRSNEQF
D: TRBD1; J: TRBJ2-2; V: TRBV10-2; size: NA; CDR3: ASSESRFGQGLVTGELF
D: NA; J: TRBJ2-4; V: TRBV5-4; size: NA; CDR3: ASSLGGSAKNIQY
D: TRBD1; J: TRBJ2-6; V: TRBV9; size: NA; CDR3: ASSPQQGLTGGANVLT
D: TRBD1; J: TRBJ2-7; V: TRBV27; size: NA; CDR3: ASSNRQGTPYEQY
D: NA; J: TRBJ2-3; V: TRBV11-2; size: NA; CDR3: ASSLSNTQY
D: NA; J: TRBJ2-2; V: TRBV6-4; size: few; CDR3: ASSVDYVGGNTGELF
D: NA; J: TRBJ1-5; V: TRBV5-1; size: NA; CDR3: ASSLEGGNQPQH
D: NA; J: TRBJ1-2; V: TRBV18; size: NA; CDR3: ASSPLRDDGYT
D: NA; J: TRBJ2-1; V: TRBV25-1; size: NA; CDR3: ASSPQGLERNEQF
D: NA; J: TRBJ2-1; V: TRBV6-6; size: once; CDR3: ASRQTFRAHNEQF
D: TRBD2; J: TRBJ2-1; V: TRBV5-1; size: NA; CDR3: ASRTRLIAGGGNEQF
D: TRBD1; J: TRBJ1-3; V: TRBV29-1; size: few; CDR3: SVGQGGNTIY
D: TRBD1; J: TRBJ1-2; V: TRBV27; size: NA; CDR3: ASSLSGWTGENGYT
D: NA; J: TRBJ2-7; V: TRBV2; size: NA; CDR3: ASSVEWEQY
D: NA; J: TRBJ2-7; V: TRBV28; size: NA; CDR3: ASKQGSYEQY
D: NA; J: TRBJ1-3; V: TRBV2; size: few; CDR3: ASSDMYSGNTIY
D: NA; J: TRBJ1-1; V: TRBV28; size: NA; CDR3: ASSDYGTVTEAF
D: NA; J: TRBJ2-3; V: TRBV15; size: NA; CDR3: ATSRDLRAVYTDTQY
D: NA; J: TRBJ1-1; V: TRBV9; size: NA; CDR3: ASSPRPTGNTEAF
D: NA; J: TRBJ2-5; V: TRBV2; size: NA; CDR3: ASTLQQGQETQY